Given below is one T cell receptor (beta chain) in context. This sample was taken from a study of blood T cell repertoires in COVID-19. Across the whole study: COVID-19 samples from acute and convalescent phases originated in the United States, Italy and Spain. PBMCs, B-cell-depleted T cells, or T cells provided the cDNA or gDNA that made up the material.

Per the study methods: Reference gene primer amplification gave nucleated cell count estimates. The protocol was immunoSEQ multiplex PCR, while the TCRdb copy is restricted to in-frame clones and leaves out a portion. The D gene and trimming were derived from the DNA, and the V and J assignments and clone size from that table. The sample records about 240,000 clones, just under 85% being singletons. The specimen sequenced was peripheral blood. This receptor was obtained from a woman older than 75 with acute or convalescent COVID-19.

CDR3 bases: TGTGCCAGCAGCCGGGACAGCCAAAATTCACCCCTCCACTTT. This gives the protein CASSRDSQNSPLHF. The V and J genes are TRBV11-2 and TRBJ1-6; 7 bases line up with TRBD1. This CDR3 contains 14 residues. CDR1 is SGHAT and CDR2 is FQNNGV in the germline V gene. Unmatched junction bases numbered 5, after V lost 5 bases and J lost 7 bases.